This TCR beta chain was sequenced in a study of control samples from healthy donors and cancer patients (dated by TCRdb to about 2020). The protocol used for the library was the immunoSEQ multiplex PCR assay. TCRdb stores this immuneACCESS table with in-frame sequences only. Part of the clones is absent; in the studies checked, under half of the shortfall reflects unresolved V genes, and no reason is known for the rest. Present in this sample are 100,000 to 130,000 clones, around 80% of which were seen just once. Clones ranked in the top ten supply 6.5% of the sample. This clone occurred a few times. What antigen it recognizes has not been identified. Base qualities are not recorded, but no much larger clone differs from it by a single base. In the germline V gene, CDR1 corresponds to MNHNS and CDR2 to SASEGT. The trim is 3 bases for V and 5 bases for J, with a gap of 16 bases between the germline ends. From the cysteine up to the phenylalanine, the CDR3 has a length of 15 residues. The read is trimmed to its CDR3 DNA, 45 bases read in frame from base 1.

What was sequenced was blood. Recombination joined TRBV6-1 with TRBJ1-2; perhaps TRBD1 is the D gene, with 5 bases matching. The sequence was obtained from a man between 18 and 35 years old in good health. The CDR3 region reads CASSDGGGEGYGYTF. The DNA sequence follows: TGTGCCAGCAGTGACGGGGGTGGGGAGGGGTATGGCTACACCTTC.